Shown below are 6 T cell receptor beta chains from a single sample sequenced in a study of vaccination effects on CD4 cells after COVID-19. Clones were read by immunoSEQ multiplex PCR, and TCRdb kept only the in-frame ones, dropping some. Among just under 75,000 clones, 65% to 80% were seen once, and the ten largest hold 2% to 3%. Their antigen targets remain unknown. Isolating CD4+ T cells followed approximately nine days of culture. It was two doses of either the BNT162b2 or mRNA-1273 vaccine that participants received. The input for sequencing was CD4+ T cells from PBMCs cultured without peptide, taken after COVID-19 vaccination. Receptors were obtained from a human donor who received a COVID-19 vaccine.

The rearrangement links TRBV11-2 to TRBJ1-2; no reliable D call. Germline V gene lookup returns CDR1 SGHAT and CDR2 FQNNGV. V was shortened by 2 bases and J by 4 bases, with 17 bases between the two germline ends. The CDR3 is 16 amino acids. This CDR3 is CASSLNRALKFYGYTF. Written as DNA, the CDR3 is TGTGCCAGCAGCTTAAATCGGGCTCTCAAGTTCTATGGCTACACCTTC.

The chain combines TRBV6-5 with TRBJ1-5; no clear D gene. Trimming removed 5 bases at V and 1 base at J, with 12 bases between. Germline V gives CDR1 MNHEY, CDR2 SVGAGI. This CDR3 has 15 amino acids. The CDR3 DNA follows: TGTGCCAGCAGTCGGTCCGACCCCAGCAATCAGCCCCAGCATTTT. Protein: CASSRSDPSNQPQHF.

CDR3 nucleotides: TGTGCCAGCAGCTTGTCTTTTACGGCCTACGAGCAGTACGTC. Its protein product is CASSLSFTAYEQYV. The gene calls are TRBV5-5 and TRBJ2-7; no reliable D call. Germline-derived CDR1 and CDR2 are SGHKS and YYEKEE (reference sequence). The CDR3 contains 14 residues. Trimming pared 1 base from V and 2 bases from J, leaving 10 bases between.

This chain joins TRBV4-3 and TRBJ2-1; 8 nucleotides line up with TRBD2. Germline V CDR1 and CDR2: LGHNA, YSLEER. The J segment lost 8 bases and the V segment lost 0 bases, leaving 9 bases of the junction unmatched. CDR3 length equals 16 residues. CDR3 sequence reads: CASSQDQAGGNHEQFF. Here the CDR3 DNA reads TGCGCCAGCAGCCAAGATCAGGCGGGGGGTAATCATGAGCAGTTCTTC.

The J gene is TRBJ2-5, the V gene TRBV6-5; D could derive from TRBD1 or TRBD2 (5 bases each). The ends were cut back, 6 bases at V and 14 bases at J, with 16 bases in the middle. The length of the CDR3 is 11 residues. The germline V gene encodes CDR1 MNHEY and CDR2 SVGAGI. The CDR3 nucleotides read TGTGCCAGCAGCTTAGGGACGTCCGAATACTTC. Protein product: CASSLGTSEYF.

The chain joins TRBV11-2 to TRBJ2-1, with TRBD1 identical over 9 bases. This CDR3 has 15 amino acids. Germline V gene data show CDR1 as SGHAT and CDR2 as FQNNGV. The trim removed 5 bases at V and 2 bases at J, leaving 4 bases unmatched. The CDR3 spells CASSPGTGPYNEQFF. CDR3 DNA sequence: TGTGCCAGCAGCCCGGGGACAGGGCCCTACAATGAGCAGTTCTTC.